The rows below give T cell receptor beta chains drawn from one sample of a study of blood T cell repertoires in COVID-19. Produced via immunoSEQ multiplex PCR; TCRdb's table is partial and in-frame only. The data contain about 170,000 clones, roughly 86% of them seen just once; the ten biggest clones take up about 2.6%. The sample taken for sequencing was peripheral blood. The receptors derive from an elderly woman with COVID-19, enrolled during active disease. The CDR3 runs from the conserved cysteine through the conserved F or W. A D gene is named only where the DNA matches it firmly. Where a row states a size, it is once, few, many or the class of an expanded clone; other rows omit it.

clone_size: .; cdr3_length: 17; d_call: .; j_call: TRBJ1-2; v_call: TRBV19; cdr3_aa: CASSMIRSEGIIYGYTF; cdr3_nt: TGTGCCAGTAGTATGATTCGATCGGAGGGGATTATCTATGGCTACACCTTC
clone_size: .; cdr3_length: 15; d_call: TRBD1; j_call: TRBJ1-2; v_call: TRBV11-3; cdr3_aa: CASSPGTGTFYGYTF; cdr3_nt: TGTGCCAGCAGCCCCGGGACAGGGACATTCTATGGCTACACCTTC
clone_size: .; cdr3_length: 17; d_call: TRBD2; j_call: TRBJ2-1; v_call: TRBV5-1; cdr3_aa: CASSLNPTSGIYNEQFF; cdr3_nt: TGCGCCAGCAGCCTCAACCCGACTAGCGGGATCTACAATGAGCAGTTCTTC
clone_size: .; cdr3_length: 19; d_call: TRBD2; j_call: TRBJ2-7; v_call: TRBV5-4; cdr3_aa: CASRRGGGNVAGKSYEQYF; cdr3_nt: TGTGCCAGCAGACGTGGCGGGGGGAATGTAGCGGGAAAGAGCTACGAGCAGTACTTC
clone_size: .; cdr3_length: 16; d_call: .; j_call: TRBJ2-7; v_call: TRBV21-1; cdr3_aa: CASSKAAGLGTYEQYF; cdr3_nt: TGTGCCAGCAGCAAAGCTGCTGGACTAGGCACCTACGAGCAGTACTTC
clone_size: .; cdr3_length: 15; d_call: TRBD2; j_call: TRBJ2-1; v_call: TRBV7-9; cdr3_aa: CASSLALAGNNEQFF; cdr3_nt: TGTGCCAGCAGCTTAGCCCTAGCGGGTAACAATGAGCAGTTCTTC
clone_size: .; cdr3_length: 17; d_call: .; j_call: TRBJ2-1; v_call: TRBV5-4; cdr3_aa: CASSQPRGGNSYNEQFF; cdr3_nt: TGTGCCAGCAGCCAACCGCGAGGCGGCAACTCCTACAATGAGCAGTTCTTC
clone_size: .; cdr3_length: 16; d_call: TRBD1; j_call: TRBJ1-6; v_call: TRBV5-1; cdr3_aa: CASEIGTGGANSPLHF; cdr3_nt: TGCGCCAGCGAGATCGGGACAGGGGGCGCGAATTCACCCCTCCACTTT
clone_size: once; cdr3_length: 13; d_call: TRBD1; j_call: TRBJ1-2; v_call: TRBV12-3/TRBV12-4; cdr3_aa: CASNSGTGYGYTF; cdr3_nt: TGTGCCAGCAATTCCGGGACAGGGTATGGCTACACCTTC
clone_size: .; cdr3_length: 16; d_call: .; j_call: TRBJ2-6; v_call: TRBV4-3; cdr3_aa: CASSPSGAPGANVLTF; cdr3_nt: TGCGCCAGCAGCCCCTCAGGGGCCCCTGGGGCCAACGTCCTGACTTTC
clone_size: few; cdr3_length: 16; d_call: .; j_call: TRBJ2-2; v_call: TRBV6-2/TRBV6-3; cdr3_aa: CASSHRTDSYTGELFF; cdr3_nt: TGTGCCAGCAGCCACCGAACAGACAGTTACACCGGGGAGCTGTTTTTT
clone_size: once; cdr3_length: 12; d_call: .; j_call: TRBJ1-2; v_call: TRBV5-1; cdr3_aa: CASAEGSYGYTF; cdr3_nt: TGCGCCAGCGCGGAAGGGAGCTATGGCTACACCTTC
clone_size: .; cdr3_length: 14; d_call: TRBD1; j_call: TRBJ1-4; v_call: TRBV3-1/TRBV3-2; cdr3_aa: CASSSTGLNEKLFF; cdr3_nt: TGTGCCAGCAGCTCGACAGGGTTAAATGAAAAACTGTTTTTT
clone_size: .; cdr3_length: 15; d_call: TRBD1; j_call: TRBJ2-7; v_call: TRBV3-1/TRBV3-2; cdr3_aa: CASSQGSGQGYEQYF; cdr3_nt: TGTGCCAGCAGCCAAGGGAGTGGACAGGGCTACGAGCAGTACTTC
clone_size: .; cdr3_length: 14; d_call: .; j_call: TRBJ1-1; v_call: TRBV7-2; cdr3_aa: CASSLAGADTEAFF; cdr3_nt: TGTGCCAGCAGCTTAGCTGGGGCTGACACTGAAGCTTTCTTT
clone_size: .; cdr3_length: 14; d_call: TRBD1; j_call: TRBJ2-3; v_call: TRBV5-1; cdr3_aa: CASSTGQGSDTQYF; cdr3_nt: TGCGCCAGCAGCACCGGACAGGGGTCAGATACGCAGTATTTT
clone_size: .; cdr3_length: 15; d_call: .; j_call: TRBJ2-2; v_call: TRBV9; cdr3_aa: CASSPDSSNTGELFF; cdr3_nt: TGTGCCAGCAGCCCTGACAGCTCGAACACCGGGGAGCTGTTTTTT
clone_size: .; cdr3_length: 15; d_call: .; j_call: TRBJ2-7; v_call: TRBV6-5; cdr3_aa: CASSFSRARAYEQYF; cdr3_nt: TGTGCCAGCAGTTTCTCGAGGGCAAGGGCCTACGAGCAGTACTTC